This is a list of T cell receptor beta chains from one sample in a study of blood T cell repertoires in COVID-19. The method was immunoSEQ multiplex PCR; TCRdb's version includes in-frame clones alone and lacks a portion of them. The data hold about 230,000 clones, with approximately 90% observed a single time. Sequenced material: peripheral blood. All receptors come from a man over 45 with COVID-19, enrolled during active disease. Each CDR3 is given with its conserved first and last residue. D genes are given only for firm matches. Clone size, where shown, is once, few, many, or a class for clones that have expanded.

cdr3_aa cdr3_nt d_call v_call clone_size j_call
CASSQGRGTDTQYF TGTGCCAGCAGCCAAGGGAGGGGAACAGATACGCAGTATTTT NA TRBV3-1/TRBV3-2 NA TRBJ2-3
CASGLGQGMVEKLFF TGTGCTAGTGGCCTCGGACAGGGAATGGTCGAAAAACTGTTTTTT TRBD1 TRBV12-5 NA TRBJ1-4
CASSPFFPSELRNEQFF TGTGCCAGCAGCCCATTCTTTCCGAGCGAGCTGAGGAATGAGCAGTTCTTC NA TRBV9 NA TRBJ2-1
CASSPGTRTNNSPLHF TGTGCCAGCAGCCCCGGGACACGAACAAATAATTCACCCCTCCACTTT NA TRBV7-9 NA TRBJ1-6
CASSFGSEPYNEQFF TGCGCCAGCAGCTTTGGTAGCGAGCCCTACAATGAGCAGTTCTTC NA TRBV5-1 few TRBJ2-1
CASSLSGTGGGYTF TGTGCCAGCAGCTTATCCGGGACAGGGGGCGGCTACACCTTC TRBD1 TRBV7-2 NA TRBJ1-2
CASSEGGVFGYTF TGTGCCAGCAGTGAAGGGGGAGTGTTTGGCTACACCTTC NA TRBV6-1 NA TRBJ1-2
CASSPGTGGDRGYTF TGTGCCAGCAGCCCAGGGACAGGGGGCGATCGGGGCTACACCTTC TRBD1 TRBV5-6 NA TRBJ1-2
CASSLGDREDTGELFF TGCGCCAGCAGCTTGGGAGACAGGGAAGACACCGGGGAGCTGTTTTTT TRBD1 TRBV5-1 NA TRBJ2-2
CSGKQGSEQYF TGCAGCGGGAAACAGGGCTCCGAGCAGTACTTC NA TRBV29-1 NA TRBJ2-7
CASSYVHPSGWTEAFF TGTGCCAGCAGTTACGTCCACCCTTCAGGTTGGACTGAAGCTTTCTTT NA TRBV6-5 NA TRBJ1-1
CASSQERSSVPYEQYF TGTGCCAGCAGCCAAGAGCGGTCTAGCGTGCCCTACGAGCAGTACTTC NA TRBV4-2 NA TRBJ2-7
CASSVGQEHQETQYF TGTGCCAGCAGCGTCGGACAGGAGCACCAAGAGACCCAGTACTTC TRBD1 TRBV9 NA TRBJ2-5
CASSSSEGAAGNTIYF TGTGCCAGCAGTTCTTCTGAGGGGGCGGCAGGAAACACCATATATTTT TRBD1 TRBV28 few TRBJ1-3
CASSPGLAGRSEASEQYF TGCGCCAGCAGCCCGGGACTAGCGGGGCGGAGTGAGGCTAGCGAGCAGTACTTC TRBD2 TRBV5-1 NA TRBJ2-7
CASSTGDLKTQYF TGTGCCAGCAGTACAGGGGATTTGAAGACCCAGTACTTC TRBD1 TRBV12-3/TRBV12-4 few TRBJ2-5
CASSLDRGRGGYTF TGTGCCAGCAGCTTAGACAGGGGGCGAGGTGGCTACACCTTC TRBD1 TRBV7-2 NA TRBJ1-2
CASSGTSSRAEQYF TGCGCCAGCAGTGGGACTAGCTCTCGGGCCGAGCAGTACTTC TRBD2 TRBV5-1 NA TRBJ2-7
CASSHGEAGQLNNEQFF TGTGCCAGCAGTCACGGCGAGGCGGGACAGCTAAACAATGAGCAGTTCTTC NA TRBV6-2/TRBV6-3 NA TRBJ2-1
CASSRGTGVFSPLHF TGCGCCAGCAGCCGCGGGACAGGGGTTTTTTCACCCCTCCACTTT TRBD1 TRBV5-1 NA TRBJ1-6
CASSVVGQGSGELFF TGTGCCAGCAGCGTAGTAGGACAGGGGTCCGGGGAGCTGTTTTTT TRBD1 TRBV9 NA TRBJ2-2
CASRRDSGFTGELFF TGTGCCAGCCGACGGGACTCGGGGTTTACCGGGGAGCTGTTTTTT NA TRBV7-2 NA TRBJ2-2
CASSLQGLNSPLHF TGTGCCAGCAGCTTGCAGGGATTAAATTCACCCCTCCACTTT NA TRBV5-6 NA TRBJ1-6
CASSLHGQLYEQYF TGTGCCAGCAGTTTACATGGGCAGCTCTACGAGCAGTACTTC NA TRBV27 NA TRBJ2-7
CASSGRDRASYEQYF TGTGCCAGCTCGGGCCGGGACAGGGCTTCCTACGAGCAGTACTTC TRBD1 TRBV6-5 NA TRBJ2-7
CASRMEGRNEQFF TGTGCCAGCAGGATGGAGGGTCGGAATGAGCAGTTCTTC NA TRBV7-3 many TRBJ2-1
CASSMGSFEQYF TGTGCCAGTAGTATGGGGAGCTTCGAGCAGTACTTC NA TRBV19 NA TRBJ2-7
CASRTSSGSTGELFF TGTGCCAGCCGGACTTCTAGCGGGAGCACCGGGGAGCTGTTTTTT TRBD2 TRBV6-5 NA TRBJ2-2
CSTRGQYEQYF TGCAGCACCCGCGGACAGTACGAGCAGTACTTC NA TRBV29-1 NA TRBJ2-7
CASSQGTGGRGYTF TGTGCCAGCAGCCAAGGAACAGGGGGCAGAGGCTACACCTTC TRBD1 TRBV3-1/TRBV3-2 NA TRBJ1-2
CASSQDPPTSGGAPTDTQYF TGCGCCAGCAGCCAAGATCCCCCGACTAGCGGGGGGGCGCCCACAGATACGCAGTATTTT TRBD2 TRBV4-3 NA TRBJ2-3
CASSPRYSAYEQYF TGTGCCAGTAGTCCCCGCTACTCTGCCTACGAGCAGTACTTC NA TRBV19 NA TRBJ2-7
CASSPDSSSYGYTF TGTGCCAGCTCACCGGACAGTTCGTCTTATGGCTACACCTTC NA TRBV18 once TRBJ1-2
CASSLGTDSYNEQFF TGTGCCAGCAGCTTAGGGACAGATTCCTACAATGAGCAGTTCTTC NA TRBV7-7 NA TRBJ2-1
CASSLGGTSDTDTQYF TGTGCCAGCAGCTTAGGGGGGACTAGCGACACAGATACGCAGTATTTT TRBD2 TRBV11-2 NA TRBJ2-3
CSASAYRERFSYEQYF TGCAGTGCTAGTGCTTATCGGGAGAGGTTCTCCTACGAGCAGTACTTC NA TRBV20-1 few TRBJ2-7
CASSEGLALAGYEQYF TGTGCCAGCAGTGAAGGTTTAGCACTAGCGGGCTACGAGCAGTACTTC TRBD2 TRBV2 NA TRBJ2-7
CAWSDGGLDLPQFF TGTGCCTGGAGTGACGGCGGGTTAGACCTCCCGCAGTTCTTC NA TRBV30 NA TRBJ2-1
CASSHKGQPATEAFF TGTGCCAGCAGCCACAAGGGACAACCGGCTACTGAAGCTTTCTTT NA TRBV11-3 NA TRBJ1-1
CAWSTRTGELFF TGTGCCTGGAGTACAAGAACCGGGGAGCTGTTTTTT NA TRBV30 NA TRBJ2-2